Below are 5 T cell receptor beta chains sequenced from a single sample in a study of blood T cells in healthy people across ages. Next came a second PCR, run for roughly 6 to 11 cycles, which used a sample-barcoded 5' primer along with a J-beta primer mix. TCRdb reprocessed the 5' RACE reads with MiXCR, giving one entry per CDR3 protein. The profile shows about a million distinct CDR3 sequences, roughly 52% of them singletons. Sequenced sample: blood. These receptors originate from a man aged 25-45 years in good health.

This sequence joins TRBV4-2 and TRBJ1-1; maybe TRBD1 (6 bases). Germline CDR1 reads LGHNA; CDR2 reads YNFKEQ. The CDR3 is 17 amino acids. Trimming took 0 bases from V and 2 from J, leaving 16 bases between them. The CDR3 DNA follows: TGTGCCAGCAGCCAAGAAGGGGCAGGGACATACAACACTGAAGCTTTCTTT. It encodes CASSQEGAGTYNTEAFF.

This rearrangement joins TRBV27 to TRBJ1-1; no clear D gene. Looked up from germline, CDR1 is MNHEY and CDR2 is SMNVEV (reference sequence). The CDR3 covers 13 residues. V was shortened by 6 bases and J by 0 bases, with 8 bases between the two germline ends. The CDR3 loop is CASSQWVNTEAFF. CDR3 nucleotide sequence: TGTGCCAGCAGCCAGTGGGTGAACACTGAAGCTTTCTTT.

The chain links TRBV6-1 to TRBJ2-7, with TRBD1 matching over 8 bases. The V segment lost 6 bases and the J segment 2 bases; nucleotides outside the gene matches: 9. The CDR3 covers 15 residues. CDR1 is MNHNS, CDR2 SASEGT, per germline. CDR3 coding DNA: TGTGCCAGCAGCCTAGGGACAGGCGCTCCCTACGAGCAGTACTTC. Translating gives CASSLGTGAPYEQYF.

This chain connects TRBV27 to TRBJ1-5; D ambiguous. Trimming stripped 6 bases from V and 3 bases from J, with 9 bases between. CDR1 is MNHEY, CDR2 SMNVEV, per germline (reference sequence). The CDR3 totals 13 residues. The CDR3 nucleotides read TGTGCCAGCAGATCGGAGAACAATCAGCCCCAGCATTTT. Amino acids: CASRSENNQPQHF.

The chain uses TRBV14 and TRBJ1-1, with D perhaps TRBD1 (5 bases). Trimming cost V 0 bases and J 4 bases, with 12 bases left between them. The CDR3 spans 15 residues. In germline, CDR1 is SGHDN, CDR2 FVKESK. The CDR3 DNA sequence: TGTGCCAGCAGCCAAGAGATGTACGGGGGCACTGAAGCTTTCTTT. Protein: CASSQEMYGGTEAFF. Combining the CDR3 with reference TRBV14 and TRBJ1-1 gives the whole variable domain EAGVTQFPSHSVIEKGQTVTLRCDPISGHDNLYWYRRVMGKEIKFLLHFVKESKQDESGMPNNRFLAERTGGTYSTLKVQPAELEDSGVYFCASSQEMYGGTEAFFGQGTRLTVV.